This entry describes one T cell receptor beta chain. Germline loops: CDR1 LGHDT, CDR2 YNNKEL (reference sequence). J lost 7 bases, V lost 0 bases, and 21 bases had no gene match. The CDR3 spans 22 residues. Clones were read by immunoSEQ multiplex PCR, and TCRdb kept only the in-frame ones, dropping some. Of about 350,000 clones in the sample, roughly 90% were seen once. These data come from a study of blood T cell repertoires in COVID-19. Across the whole study: Sites across the United States, Italy and Spain contributed samples from acute and convalescent COVID-19.

Shortly before study entry, within 2 weeks, exposed participants had met a COVID-19 case. The specimen was PBMCs or T cells enriched from blood (not recorded which). The receptor's source is a woman aged 25 to 45 who had been exposed to COVID-19. The rearrangement links TRBV3-1 (or the pseudogene TRBV3-2) to TRBJ2-1, with 13 bases fitting TRBD2. For the CDR3, the DNA is TGTGCCAGCAGCCAAGATTTTACGGGACCGCAACTAGCGGGAGGGAATGGGAATGAGCAGTTCTTC. Translating gives CASSQDFTGPQLAGGNGNEQFF.